This T cell receptor beta chain emerged from a study of blood T cell repertoires in COVID-19. In the study overall: PBMCs, B-cell-depleted T cells, or T cells provided the cDNA or gDNA that made up the material.

The CDR3 totals 13 residues. The V gene lost 4 bases and the J gene lost 7 bases, with 10 bases spanning the gap. Per the germline V gene, CDR1 is MNHEY and CDR2 is SMNVEV (reference sequence). Profiling relied on immunoSEQ multiplex PCR, and the TCRdb table lists in-frame clones only, not all of them. The sample carries some 150,000 clones, 84% recorded once. The sequenced sample was peripheral blood. This receptor was taken from a woman older than 75 in a cohort sampled during active or convalescent COVID-19. The rearrangement joins TRBV27 to TRBJ2-2, with D possibly matching TRBD1 (6 bases). The CDR3 bases are TGTGCCAGCAGTTCTCAGGGGCGCGGGGAGCTGTTTTTT. Its protein product is CASSSQGRGELFF.